The clone carrying this TCR beta chain was recorded a few times. Its antigen is not known. The repertoire was sequenced with immunoSEQ multiplex PCR; TCRdb's copy has only in-frame clones and lacks some. The repertoire includes around 68,000 clones, 86% of them detected once, and roughly 1.9% sits in the top ten. CDR3 size: 18 residues. J gave up 0 bases and V 4 bases, and 6 bases lay outside the gene matches. CDR1 is SGHDN, CDR2 FVKESK, per germline. People who had autoimmune disease history or systemic immunosuppression were excluded. These data belong to a study of OX40 agonist ivuxolimab in advanced cancers. The overall study: The patients received ivuxolimab by intravenous route every 2 weeks at 0.01 to 10 mg/kg.

Study results and limitations: The CD4+ and CD8+ T cells in the blood had expanded clonally by week 6 at 0.1 to 3.0 mg/kg. Compared with CD4+, CD8+ T cells on average had more expanded clones.

The rearrangement uses TRBV14 and TRBJ2-6; TRBD1 agrees at 10 bases. The clonotype comes from an adult with an advanced solid tumor such as melanoma, head and neck, liver or kidney cancer. Here the sequenced sample was CD4+ or CD8+ T cells sorted from blood, taken in a trial of the OX40 agonist ivuxolimab. The CDR3 DNA reads as TGTGCCAGCAGCCGCGGACAGGGGGTCTACTCTGGGGCCAACGTCCTGACTTTC. Amino acids: CASSRGQGVYSGANVLTF.